These 20 T cell receptor beta chains originate from one sample sequenced in a study of T cell repertoires in cytomegalovirus infection (dated by TCRdb to between 2019 and 2020). Sequencing instrument: Illumina HiSeq 1500. The public sequencing data were trimmed at Q25 with fastp and processed into clonotypes with MiXCR by TCRdb, which kept only in-frame beta chains. Identical CDR3 protein sequences are pooled into one entry, listed with their most common genes and DNA. The table for this sample lists about 190,000 distinct CDR3 sequences; 28% of them were counted only once. Of the sample, approximately 30% falls within the top ten clones. Sequenced material: PBMCs. Receptor source: a human donor in good health (CMV status not recorded). Some clones in this sample may be carry-over from other donors' samples.

The rearrangement uses TRBV7-2 and TRBJ1-5; D is unclear. This CDR3 contains 15 residues. Per germline, CDR1 SGHTA and CDR2 FQGNSA. The V gene lost 1 base and the J gene lost 0 bases, with 7 bases spanning the gap. In nucleotides, the CDR3 is TGTGCCAGCAGCTTAGGCCCGGATAGCAATCAGCCCCAGCATTTT. Translated: CASSLGPDSNQPQHF. The complete variable domain, with remaining parts taken from reference TRBV7-2 and TRBJ1-5, reads GAGVSQSPSNKVTEKGKDVELRCDPISGHTALYWYRQSLGQGLEFLIYFQGNSAPDKSGLPSDRFSAERTGGSVSTLTIQRTQQEDSAVYLCASSLGPDSNQPQHFGDGTRLSIL.

In this sample, this clonotype turned up a few times. This sequence joins TRBV6-1 and TRBJ2-2; 8 nucleotides line up with TRBD1. CDR1 and CDR2 (germline): MNHNS, SASEGT. This CDR3 has 14 residues. With V trimmed by 6 bases and J by 7 bases, 7 bases remained unmatched. The CDR3 sequence is CASRETGVNGELFF. CDR3 DNA: TGTGCCAGCAGAGAGACAGGGGTCAACGGGGAGCTGTTTTTT.

This clonotype appeared a single time. The chain is built from TRBV2 and TRBJ2-7; 8 bases align to TRBD2. Trimming removed 5 bases from V and 0 bases from J; junction bases left unmatched: 18. Germline V CDR1 and CDR2: SNHLY, FYNNEI. This CDR3 region has 19 residues. The CDR3 loop reads CASSPGGGRGALTSYEQYF. The CDR3 nucleotides are TGTGCCAGCAGTCCCGGTGGAGGGCGGGGGGCCCTAACCTCCTACGAGCAGTACTTC. Supplemented by reference TRBV2 and TRBJ2-7, the full variable domain reads EPEVTQTPSHQVTQMGQEVILRCVPISNHLYFYWYRQILGQKVEFLVSFYNNEISEKSEIFDDQFSVERPDGSNFTLKIRSTKLEDSAMYFCASSPGGGRGALTSYEQYFGPGTRLTVT.

The CDR3 region has the DNA TGTGCCTGGAGTGCCGGGACGGGCACTGGCTACACCTTC. Amino acid sequence: CAWSAGTGTGYTF. The V call is TRBV30, the J call TRBJ1-2, with TRBD1 as a possible D gene (5 bases). Germline V gene lookup returns CDR1 GTSNPN and CDR2 SVGIG (reference sequence). The CDR3 extends over 13 amino acids. Trimming removed 1 base from V and 7 bases from J, with 13 bases in between.

This clonotype came up a few times. V is TRBV7-4 and J is TRBJ1-4; 7 bases line up with TRBD1. Germline V gene sequence: CDR1 SGHVT, CDR2 SQSDAQ. J lost 5 bases, V lost 5 bases, and 5 bases had no gene match. This CDR3 has 14 residues. The chain's CDR3 is CASSPGQQNEKLFF. CDR3 sequence (DNA): TGTGCCAGCAGCCCGGGACAGCAAAATGAAAAACTGTTTTTT.

The V and J genes are TRBV29-1 and TRBJ1-1; the D gene is possibly TRBD1 (6 bases). The CDR3 is made up of 14 amino acids. V was pared by 3 bases and J by 5 bases, with 16 bases between. CDR1 and CDR2 (germline): SQVTM, ANQGSEA. CDR3: CSVDLWGPGTEAFF. Here the CDR3 DNA reads TGCAGCGTTGATTTGTGGGGGCCGGGGACTGAAGCTTTCTTT.

The sample holds many counts of this clonotype. The chain joins TRBV7-6 to TRBJ1-1; 7 bases fit TRBD1. This CDR3 region has 13 residues. The V and J ends lost 2 bases and 6 bases, in that order; junction bases with no gene match: 3. The germline V gene has CDR1 SGHVS and CDR2 FNYEAQ. The CDR3 loop reads CASSLTDRAEAFF. The CDR3 DNA sequence: TGTGCCAGCAGCTTAACCGACAGGGCTGAAGCTTTCTTT. Combining the CDR3 with reference TRBV7-6 and TRBJ1-1 gives the whole variable domain GAGVSQSPRYKVTKRGQDVALRCDPISGHVSLYWYRQALGQGPEFLTYFNYEAQQDKSGLPNDRFSAERPEGSISTLTIQRTEQRDSAMYRCASSLTDRAEAFFGQGTRLTVV.

This clonotype has at least ten counts. The chain carries TRBV7-9 and TRBJ2-7; tentatively, D is TRBD1 or TRBD2 (5 bases each). CDR3 size: 13 residues. CDR1 is SEHNR, CDR2 FQNEAQ, per germline (reference sequence). Trimming removed 5 bases from V and 2 bases from J, with 10 bases in between. The CDR3 region is CASSLGTTYEQYF. In DNA form, the CDR3 reads TGTGCCAGCAGCCTCGGGACGACCTACGAGCAGTACTTC.

The chain couples TRBV7-6 to TRBJ2-4; D remains unclear. The CDR3 totals 13 residues. The germline V and J ends were trimmed by 2 bases and 9 bases, with 11 bases remaining between them. CDR1 and CDR2 (germline): SGHVS, FNYEAQ. The CDR3 region has the DNA TGTGCCAGCAGCTTACCGCCAGATGCCATTCAGTACTTC. Amino acids: CASSLPPDAIQYF.

This chain connects TRBV11-1 to TRBJ1-3; D gene ambiguous. V shed 5 bases and J shed 4 bases, with 18 bases lying between them. From germline, CDR1 is SGHAT and CDR2 FQDESV (reference sequence). This CDR3 is 16 amino acids long. CDR3 nucleotides: TGTGCCAGCAGCCCGGTAGTTGGAGGGCTCGGAAACACCATATATTTT. Translating gives CASSPVVGGLGNTIYF.

The J gene is TRBJ1-2, the V gene TRBV29-1; maybe TRBD1 (5 bases). The CDR3 consists of 11 residues. Trimming pared 3 bases from V and 4 bases from J, leaving 6 bases between. Per germline, CDR1 SQVTM and CDR2 ANQGSEA. The CDR3 here is CSVERGYGYTF. The CDR3 bases are TGCAGCGTTGAGAGGGGCTATGGCTACACCTTC.

The J gene is TRBJ2-5, the V gene TRBV2; D ambiguous. Trimming shortened V by 5 bases and J by 5 bases, and 3 bases separated the two germline ends. CDR3 length: 10 amino acids. CDR1 and CDR2 from the germline V gene are SNHLY and FYNNEI. DNA for the CDR3: TGTGCCAGCAGTCGGGAGACCCAGTACTTC. It translates to CASSRETQYF.

This clonotype was observed a handful of times. V is TRBV10-3 and J is TRBJ1-6, with a tentative D call TRBD1 (5 bases). CDR1 ENHRY and CDR2 SYGVKD come from the germline V gene. Trimming shortened V by 7 bases and J by 7 bases, and 11 bases separated the two germline ends. This CDR3 region has 13 residues. The CDR3 here is CAIKGYWNSPLHF. The CDR3 DNA sequence: TGTGCCATCAAGGGGTATTGGAATTCACCCCTCCACTTT.

This clonotype was seen many times. This chain links TRBV15 with TRBJ2-7; unclear D gene. The CDR3 length is 14 residues. From germline, CDR1 is LNHNV and CDR2 YYDKDF (reference sequence). Deletions cut 1 base from V and 0 bases from J, with 7 bases between. CDR3: CATSRALSSYEQYF. The DNA for the CDR3 is TGTGCCACCAGCAGAGCTCTGAGCTCCTACGAGCAGTACTTC.

This chain joins TRBV19 and TRBJ1-1, with 8 bases aligning to TRBD1. From germline, CDR1 is LNHDA and CDR2 SQIVND (reference sequence). V lost 3 bases and J lost 5; bases outside the gene matches: 8. This CDR3 comprises 15 residues. CDR3 in DNA: TGTGCCAGTAGTATGCAGGGGGCTTCGAGGACTGAAGCTTTCTTT. As protein: CASSMQGASRTEAFF.

The V and J genes are TRBV9 and TRBJ2-2, with a weak D call TRBD2 (6 bases). This CDR3 has 15 amino acids. Germline V CDR1 and CDR2: SGDLS, YYNGEE. V was shortened by 1 base and J by 3 bases, with 10 bases between the two germline ends. This CDR3 is CASSVWASDTGELFF. Here the CDR3 DNA reads TGTGCCAGCAGCGTATGGGCTAGCGACACCGGGGAGCTGTTTTTT.

V and J are TRBV5-1 and TRBJ2-1; TRBD2 aligns across 11 bases. Germline lookup yields CDR1 SGHRS and CDR2 YFSETQ. V shed 4 bases, J shed 4 bases, and the junction held 4 bases outside the gene matches. This CDR3 is 15 amino acids long. CDR3 coding DNA: TGCGCCAGCAGCACCGGGACTAGCGGATACAATGAGCAGTTCTTC. Its protein is CASSTGTSGYNEQFF.

This clonotype was counted between two and nine times. The J gene is TRBJ1-1, the V gene TRBV5-1; D gene uncertain. V was clipped by 0 bases and J by 5 bases, with 11 bases between them. CDR3 length: 14 amino acids. Germline V gene sequence: CDR1 SGHRS, CDR2 YFSETQ. The CDR3 DNA reads TGCGCCAGCAGCTTGGATCCGAGTGGGACTGAAGCTTTCTTT. Its protein is CASSLDPSGTEAFF.

The rearrangement links TRBV20-1 to TRBJ2-5; weak D call: TRBD2 (5 bases). Germline V CDR1 and CDR2: DFQATT, SNEGSKA (reference sequence). The germline V and J ends were trimmed by 0 bases and 5 bases, with 16 bases remaining between them. The CDR3 consists of 15 residues. As DNA, the CDR3 is TGCAGTGCTAGAGACGGTGCCTCCCCGGGGGAGACCCAGTACTTC. This gives the protein CSARDGASPGETQYF.

V is TRBV6-6 and J is TRBJ2-3; TRBD2 agrees at 14 bases. From germline, CDR1 is MNHNY and CDR2 SVGAGI (reference sequence). The CDR3 is made up of 16 amino acids. V shed 6 bases, J shed 4 bases, and the junction held 6 bases outside the gene matches. The CDR3 region has the DNA TGTGCCAGCAGCCGCGGGACTAGCGGGGGCTCAGATACGCAGTATTTT. This gives the protein CASSRGTSGGSDTQYF.